This T cell receptor (beta chain) is from a study of regulatory T cells in long-lasting Graves disease. Looking at the study overall: Graves' patients with a new diagnosis had received antithyroid drugs under 3 months. Overall study results and limits: Persistent disease was characterized by preferential usage of TRBV28, TRBJ1-2 and TRBJ2-5.

This clonotype was observed a few times. Its antigen is currently unknown. Regarding time point: newly diagnosed GD, antithyroid drugs for less than 3 months. After RNA was extracted from PBMCs, the TCR library was made from it. The germline V gene has CDR1 SNHLY and CDR2 FYNNEI. The ends lost 6 bases at V and 9 bases at J; junction bases unmatched: 9. The CDR3 totals 15 residues. Library construction for TCR beta used iRepertoire HTBI primers and Arm-PCR of CDR3 regions. Via MiXCR, TCRdb re-called the multiplex PCR reads, giving one row per CDR3 protein. Of some 410,000 distinct CDR3 sequences listed, 16% are singletons. These same data were also listed under a study on T cells in Graves' hyperthyroidism and ophthalmopathy. That report notes: The primer set for the first-round RT-PCR of the TCR CDR3 was HTBI.

This receptor was obtained from a woman in her twenties or thirties with Graves disease. Sequenced here: peripheral blood mononuclear cells (PBMCs), sampled at new diagnosis, from a patient treated with antithyroid drugs. The chain links TRBV2 to TRBJ2-1, with 12 bases that match TRBD2. The DNA of the CDR3 is TGTGCCAGCAGAAGCCTAGCGGGAGGGCCAAGTGAGCAGTTCTTC. Its translation is CASRSLAGGPSEQFF.